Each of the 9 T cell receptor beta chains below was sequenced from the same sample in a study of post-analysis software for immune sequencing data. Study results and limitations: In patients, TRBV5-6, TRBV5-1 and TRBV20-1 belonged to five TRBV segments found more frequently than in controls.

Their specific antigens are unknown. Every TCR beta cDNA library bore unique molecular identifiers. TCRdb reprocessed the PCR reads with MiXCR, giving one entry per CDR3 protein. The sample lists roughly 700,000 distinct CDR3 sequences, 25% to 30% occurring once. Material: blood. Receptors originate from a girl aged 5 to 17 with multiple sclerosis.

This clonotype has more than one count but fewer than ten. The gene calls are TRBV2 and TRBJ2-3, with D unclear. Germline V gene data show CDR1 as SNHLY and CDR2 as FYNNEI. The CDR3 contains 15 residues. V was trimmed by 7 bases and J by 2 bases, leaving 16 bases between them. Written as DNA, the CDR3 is TGTGCCAGCACGGGTAGCCCGCGATACACAGATACGCAGTATTTT. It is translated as CASTGSPRYTDTQYF.

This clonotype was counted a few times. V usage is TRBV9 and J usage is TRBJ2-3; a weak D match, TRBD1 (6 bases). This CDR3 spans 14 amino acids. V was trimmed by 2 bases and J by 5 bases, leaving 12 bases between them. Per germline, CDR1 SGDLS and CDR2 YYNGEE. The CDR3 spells CASSVWGPGDTQYF. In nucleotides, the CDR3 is TGTGCCAGCAGCGTCTGGGGGCCGGGAGATACGCAGTATTTT.

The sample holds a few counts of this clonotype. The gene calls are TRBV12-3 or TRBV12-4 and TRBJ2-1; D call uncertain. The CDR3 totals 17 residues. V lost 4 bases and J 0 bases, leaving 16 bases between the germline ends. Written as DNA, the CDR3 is TGTGCCAGCAGTTCGTTGACTCTCCCGAGCTCCTACAATGAGCAGTTCTTC. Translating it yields CASSSLTLPSSYNEQFF.

Here the CDR3 reads CSARRLAGGLLETQYF. CDR3 bases: TGCAGTGCTAGAAGGCTAGCGGGGGGGTTGCTAGAGACCCAGTACTTC. The chain employs TRBV20-1 and TRBJ2-7; 12 bases line up with TRBD2. The DNA end is more similar to TRBJ2-5, so the J call may be wrong. CDR3 size: 16 residues. Germline CDR1 is DFQATT and CDR2 is SNEGSKA (reference sequence).

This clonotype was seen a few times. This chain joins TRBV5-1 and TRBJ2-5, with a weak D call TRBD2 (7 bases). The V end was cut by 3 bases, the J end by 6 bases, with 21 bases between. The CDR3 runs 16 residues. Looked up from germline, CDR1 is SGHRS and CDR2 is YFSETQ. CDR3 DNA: TGCGCCAGCAGCTCACCATATGGGGGGGGCCGAAAGACCCAGTACTTC. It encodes CASSSPYGGGRKTQYF. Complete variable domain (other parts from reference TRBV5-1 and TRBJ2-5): KAGVTQTPRYLIKTRGQQVTLSCSPISGHRSVSWYQQTPGQGLQFLFEYFSETQRNKGNFPGRFSGRQFSNSRSEMNVSTLELGDSALYLCASSSPYGGGRKTQYFGPGTRLLVL.

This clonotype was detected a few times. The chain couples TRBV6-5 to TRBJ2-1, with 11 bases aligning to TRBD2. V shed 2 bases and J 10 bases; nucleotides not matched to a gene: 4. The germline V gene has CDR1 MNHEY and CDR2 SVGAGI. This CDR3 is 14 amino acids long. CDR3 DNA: TGTGCCAGCAGTTACGTGGTAGCGGGAGGGGAGCAGTTCTTC. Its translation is CASSYVVAGGEQFF.

Here the CDR3 reads CASNTTETATYEQYF. CDR3 nucleotides: TGTGCCAGCAACACAACCGAGACAGCGACCTACGAGCAGTACTTC. V usage is TRBV5-6 and J usage is TRBJ2-7; possible D gene TRBD1, 5 bases. The germline V gene has CDR1 SGHDT and CDR2 YYEEEE. Trimming shortened V by 6 bases and J by 2 bases, and 18 bases separated the two germline ends. This CDR3 is built from 15 residues.

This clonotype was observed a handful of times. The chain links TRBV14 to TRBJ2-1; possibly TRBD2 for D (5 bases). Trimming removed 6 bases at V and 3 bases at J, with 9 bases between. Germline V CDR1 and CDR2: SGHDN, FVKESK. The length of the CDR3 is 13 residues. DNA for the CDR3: TGTGCCAGCAGAGCAGACTACTACAATGAGCAGTTCTTC. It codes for CASRADYYNEQFF.

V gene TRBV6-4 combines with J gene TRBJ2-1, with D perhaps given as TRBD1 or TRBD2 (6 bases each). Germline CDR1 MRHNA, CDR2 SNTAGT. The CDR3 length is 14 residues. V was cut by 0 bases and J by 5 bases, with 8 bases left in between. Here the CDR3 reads CASSDSGGHNEQFF. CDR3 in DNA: TGTGCCAGCAGTGACTCGGGGGGCCACAATGAGCAGTTCTTC.